This T cell receptor (beta chain) was obtained from a study of identical twins. TCRdb ran MiXCR on the 5' RACE reads and lists one entry per CDR3 protein. This sample carries about 220,000 distinct CDR3 sequences, 6.5% of them seen once, and the ten largest clones take roughly 14%. Regarding this clonotype: Its cognate antigen is unknown.

Whole-study findings and limits: Instead of following the same donors, the conclusions were based on cross-sectional statistical analysis.

CDR1 and CDR2 (germline): SEHNR, FQNEAQ (reference sequence). The CDR3 is made up of 13 amino acids. V shed 5 bases and J shed 4 bases, with 6 bases lying between them. This same sample was also taken into another study, of T cells expressing NK-cell markers. That paper notes: TCR beta repertoires came from sorted CD3+CD56+NKG2C+, CD3+CD56+NKG2C- and CD3+CD56-NKG2C+ T cells. A range of about 1.0-8% of CD8+ T cells consisted of dominant NKG2C+ clonotypes in more than five donors.

J is TRBJ2-6 and V is TRBV7-9; no clear D. This TCR was recovered from a woman aged 18-29 years in good health. Material: CD8+ T cells sorted from blood. The CDR3 region is CASSPRGANVLTF. The CDR3 coding sequence is TGTGCCAGCAGCCCTCGGGGGGCCAACGTCCTGACTTTC. Complete variable domain (other parts from reference TRBV7-9 and TRBJ2-6): DTGVSQNPRHKITKRGQNVTFRCDPISEHNRLYWYRQTLGQGPEFLTYFQNEAQLEKSRLLSDRFSAERPKGSFSTLEIQRTEQGDSAMYLCASSPRGANVLTFGAGSRLTVL.